This is a list of T cell receptor beta chains from one sample in a study of shared clonotypes between healthy human individuals. The data were produced by immunoSEQ multiplex PCR, yet TCRdb's version contains in-frame clones alone and is incomplete. The table has more than 2,000,000 clones, approximately 94% seen once; the top ten hold over 0.12%. The sample was naive CD4+ T cells sorted from blood. These receptors came from a man younger than 35 in good health. Each CDR3 is given with its conserved first and last residue. The D gene is left open where the match is weak. Clone size is stated in some rows and not others, as once, few, many or a class when expanded.

size	V	J	D	DNA	CDR3
once	TRBV19	TRBJ2-6	TRBD1	TGTGCCAGTAGTAGTCTGGCAGGGGGCGTCTCTGGGGCCAACGTCCTGACTTTC	CASSSLAGGVSGANVLTF
NA	TRBV5-1	TRBJ2-3	NA	TGCGCCAGCAGCTTGGGCTCTACCATCGGTTCCGCCACGCAGTATTTT	CASSLGSTIGSATQYF
NA	TRBV7-2	TRBJ2-5	NA	TGTGCCAGCAGCTTAGTCAGGAAAGAGACCCAGTACTTC	CASSLVRKETQYF
NA	TRBV7-2	TRBJ2-3	TRBD1	TGTGCCAGCAGCTTAGTAACAGGGGTCACAGATACGCAGTATTTT	CASSLVTGVTDTQYF
NA	TRBV7-2	TRBJ1-2	NA	TGTGCCAGCAGCTTTGGGGCGGCGAACTATGGCTACACCTTC	CASSFGAANYGYTF
NA	TRBV9	TRBJ1-2	TRBD1	TGTGCCAGCGGAAATATGGGCACAGGGGGAAATGGCTACACCTTC	CASGNMGTGGNGYTF
NA	TRBV6-1	TRBJ1-5	NA	TGTGCCAGCAGTGAAGCAGGGAACATGGGTCAGCCCCAGCATTTT	CASSEAGNMGQPQHF
NA	TRBV6-6	TRBJ2-7	NA	TGTGCCAGCAGCTACGAGGGCTACGAGCAGTACTTC	CASSYEGYEQYF
NA	TRBV18	TRBJ2-3	NA	TGTGCCAGCTCACCCCTGGCTGGCGGGGACACAGATACGCAGTATTTT	CASSPLAGGDTDTQYF
NA	TRBV5-4	TRBJ2-7	NA	TGTGCCAGCAGCTACCTCGGACACCTCCCCTACGAGCAGTACTTC	CASSYLGHLPYEQYF
NA	TRBV5-1	TRBJ2-5	NA	TGCGCCAGCAGCTTGGCGTGGGTTTTGGAGACCCAGTACTTC	CASSLAWVLETQYF
NA	TRBV30	TRBJ1-6	NA	TGTGCCTGGAGTGTACTACAGTATTCACCCCTCCACTTT	CAWSVLQYSPLHF
few	TRBV30	TRBJ2-3	TRBD2	TGTGCCTGGAGCTTCAGCGGGGTAAGCACAGATACGCAGTATTTT	CAWSFSGVSTDTQYF
NA	TRBV9	TRBJ2-5	NA	TGTGCCAGCAGCCCCGGACAGACCCCAGGGACCCAGTACTTC	CASSPGQTPGTQYF
NA	TRBV4-1	TRBJ1-5	NA	TGCGCCAGCAGCCACGCGGACAGAAGTCAGCCCCAGCATTTT	CASSHADRSQPQHF
NA	TRBV9	TRBJ2-4	NA	TGTGCCAGCAGCGCGTTAGACGGTAAAAACATTCAGTACTTC	CASSALDGKNIQYF
NA	TRBV7-9	TRBJ2-1	NA	TGTGCCAGCAGACCTCCTTTAGCGGTCTGGAATGAGCAGTTCTTC	CASRPPLAVWNEQFF
NA	TRBV6-6	TRBJ1-1	TRBD1	TGTGCCAGCAGCCCTACAGGGGGGAATAAGGGTGAAGCTTTCTTT	CASSPTGGNKGEAFF
NA	TRBV7-2	TRBJ2-7	TRBD2	TGTGCCAGCAGACTAGCGGGAGCCTACGAGCAGTACTTC	CASRLAGAYEQYF
once	TRBV30	TRBJ2-7	TRBD2	TGTGCCTGGGGGCCGGGACTAGGCCCCTACGAGCAGTACTTC	CAWGPGLGPYEQYF
NA	TRBV19	TRBJ1-1	NA	TGTGCCAGTAGTCCCTCAGGCAACACTGAAGCTTTCTTT	CASSPSGNTEAFF
NA	TRBV6-1	TRBJ2-7	NA	TGTGCCAGCAGTTCTGGACTACCCTACGAGCAGTACTTC	CASSSGLPYEQYF
once	TRBV5-1	TRBJ2-1	TRBD2	TGCGCCAGCAGCTTGGCCCCACTAGCGGGCAATGAGCAGTTCTTC	CASSLAPLAGNEQFF
NA	TRBV7-9	TRBJ1-1	NA	TGTGCCAGCAGCCCCGCCATGGTAGCTTTCTTT	CASSPAMVAFF